One and the same sample provided the 13 T cell receptor beta chains below, sequenced in a study of CD8+ T cells in alopecia areata. cDNA serving as the sequencing template came from extracted, reverse transcribed RNA. Profiling relied on immunoSEQ multiplex PCR, and the TCRdb table lists in-frame clones only, not all of them. The sample lists 200,000 to 250,000 clones, under 70% occurring once. Indicated treatment: oral pan-JAK inhibitor, 5-10 mg twice daily. Sequencing was performed on CD4+ T cells sorted from blood, taken between weeks 43 and 45, from a patient treated with tofacitinib. Receptors were obtained from a human donor with alopecia areata.

This clone was observed a handful of times. V usage is TRBV28 and J usage is TRBJ2-2; D possibly corresponds to TRBD1 (6 bases). Germline V CDR1 and CDR2: MDHEN, SYDVKM. This CDR3 has 15 residues. V was cut by 6 bases and J by 1 base, with 12 bases left in between. CDR3 loop: CASRLGGVNTGELFF. The CDR3 coding sequence is TGTGCCAGCAGGTTAGGGGGAGTGAACACCGGGGAGCTGTTTTTT.

The chain employs TRBV14 and TRBJ1-1; D call uncertain. The V gene lost 1 base and the J gene lost 3 bases, with 6 bases spanning the gap. The CDR3 loop spans 13 amino acids. Germline V gene lookup returns CDR1 SGHDN and CDR2 FVKESK. The CDR3 DNA reads TGTGCCAGCAGCCAAGGGGGTTACACTGAAGCTTTCTTT. Protein product: CASSQGGYTEAFF.

The chain uses TRBV4-1 and TRBJ1-1; TRBD1 aligns across 8 bases. The J segment lost 5 bases and the V segment lost 3 bases, leaving 5 bases of the junction unmatched. The germline CDR1 and CDR2 sequences are MGHRA and YSYEKL. The CDR3 covers 14 residues. In DNA, the CDR3 is TGCGCCAGCAGCCATAAGGACAGGGAGACTGAAGCTTTCTTT. Its translation is CASSHKDRETEAFF.

This clone was counted once. The chain links TRBV7-2 to TRBJ2-1; 9 bases fit TRBD2. In germline, CDR1 is SGHTA, CDR2 FQGNSA. After removal of 2 bases from V and 8 bases from J, the junction contained 7 bases not matched to a gene. CDR3 length: 15 residues. CDR3 region: CASSLSRGGRDEQFF. DNA for the CDR3: TGTGCCAGCAGCTTATCGCGGGGGGGCCGGGATGAGCAGTTCTTC. Using reference TRBV7-2 and TRBJ2-1 for the parts outside the CDR3, the full variable domain is GAGVSQSPSNKVTEKGKDVELRCDPISGHTALYWYRQSLGQGLEFLIYFQGNSAPDKSGLPSDRFSAERTGGSVSTLTIQRTQQEDSAVYLCASSLSRGGRDEQFFGPGTRLTVL.

This clone was counted once. The chain couples TRBV2 to TRBJ1-6; D gene ambiguous. Germline-derived CDR1 and CDR2 are SNHLY and FYNNEI. The V gene lost 8 bases and the J gene lost 7 bases, with 18 bases spanning the gap. The CDR3 is made up of 15 amino acids. CDR3 in DNA: TGTGCCAGCCGGGTCTATACAGTCCAGAATTCACCCCTCCACTTT. Its protein is CASRVYTVQNSPLHF.

The chain recombines TRBV27 with TRBJ2-5; D may match TRBD1 or TRBD2 (5 bases each). Germline V gene data show CDR1 as MNHEY and CDR2 as SMNVEV (reference sequence). This CDR3 is 14 amino acids long. V lost 3 bases to trimming and J lost 4 bases, with 12 bases between them. CDR3 loop: CASSLSRAGETQYF. The CDR3 DNA sequence: TGTGCCAGCAGTTTGAGCAGGGCGGGAGAGACCCAGTACTTC.

This clone came up a few times. The chain employs TRBV30 and TRBJ1-2; D is unclear. The germline V and J ends were trimmed by 8 bases and 8 bases, with 18 bases remaining between them. This CDR3 contains 12 residues. Per the germline V gene, CDR1 is GTSNPN and CDR2 is SVGIG (reference sequence). CDR3 loop: CAGALGNFGYTF. The CDR3 DNA reads TGTGCCGGCGCTCTAGGGAACTTCGGCTACACCTTC.

The V gene is TRBV30, the J gene TRBJ2-6; 10 nucleotides agree with TRBD1. CDR3 length: 18 residues. V shed 1 base and J 0 bases; nucleotides not matched to a gene: 6. The germline CDR1 and CDR2 sequences are GTSNPN and SVGIG (reference sequence). This CDR3 is CAWSGGTGDLSGANVLTF. CDR3 bases: TGTGCCTGGAGTGGCGGGACAGGGGATCTCTCTGGGGCCAACGTCCTGACTTTC. The variable domain in full, with the rest retrieved from reference TRBV30 and TRBJ2-6, is SQTIHQWPATLVQPVGSPLSLECTVEGTSNPNLYWYRQAAGRGLQLLFYSVGIGQISSEVPQNLSASRPQDRQFILSSKKLLLSDSGFYLCAWSGGTGDLSGANVLTFGAGSRLTVL.

This clone came up once. The chain employs TRBV2 and TRBJ2-7; D unclear. Germline loops: CDR1 SNHLY, CDR2 FYNNEI. Trimming stripped 8 bases from V and 1 base from J, with 12 bases between. This CDR3 has 13 residues. CDR3 protein: CASSLEGSYEQYF. In DNA form, the CDR3 reads TGTGCCAGCTCCTTGGAAGGTTCCTACGAGCAGTACTTC. Based on the CDR3 plus reference TRBV2 and TRBJ2-7, the full variable domain is EPEVTQTPSHQVTQMGQEVILRCVPISNHLYFYWYRQILGQKVEFLVSFYNNEISEKSEIFDDQFSVERPDGSNFTLKIRSTKLEDSAMYFCASSLEGSYEQYFGPGTRLTVT.

This chain uses TRBV5-1 with TRBJ2-1; D gene uncertain. The CDR3 consists of 12 residues. Germline V gene lookup returns CDR1 SGHRS and CDR2 YFSETQ. The V and J ends lost 0 bases and 8 bases respectively, with 6 bases between them. The CDR3 nucleotides read TGCGCCAGCAGCTTGGGGAAGGATGAGCAGTTCTTC. Protein: CASSLGKDEQFF.

This clone occurred a few times. The chain couples TRBV29-1 to TRBJ2-1; no firm D call. CDR3 size: 12 residues. CDR1 and CDR2 (germline): SQVTM, ANQGSEA. V dropped 4 bases and J dropped 0 bases, with 4 bases sitting between them. CDR3 in DNA: TGCAGCGTTGCCCGCTCCTACAATGAGCAGTTCTTC. Residues: CSVARSYNEQFF.

The V call is TRBV10-2, the J call TRBJ1-5, with D uncertain. Germline V CDR1 and CDR2: WSHSY, SAAADI. V was trimmed by 4 bases and J by 4 bases, leaving 11 bases between them. The CDR3 loop spans 14 amino acids. The CDR3 here is CASSVHVANQPQHF. The CDR3 nucleotides are TGCGCCAGCAGTGTCCACGTCGCAAATCAGCCCCAGCATTTT.

The chain employs TRBV7-2 and TRBJ1-5; D may be TRBD1 (5 bases). The CDR3 runs to 14 residues. Trimming shortened V by 1 base and J by 7 bases, and 11 bases separated the two germline ends. In germline, CDR1 is SGHTA, CDR2 FQGNSA. The CDR3 DNA reads as TGTGCCAGCAGCTTAGTGGCCCAGGGCCAGCCCCAGCATTTT. This translates into CASSLVAQGQPQHF.